The rows below give T cell receptor beta chains drawn from one sample of a study of blood T cell repertoires in COVID-19. The repertoire was sequenced with immunoSEQ multiplex PCR; TCRdb's copy has only in-frame clones and lacks some. The sample has approximately 500,000 clones, around 85% seen once. Sequenced sample: peripheral blood. The receptors come from a human donor in a cohort sampled during active COVID-19. CDR3s include the opening cysteine and the closing phenylalanine or tryptophan. The D gene is left open where the match is weak. Clone size is given for some rows only: seen once, a few or many times, or a class if the clone is expanded.

J: TRBJ1-2
D: TRBD1
V: TRBV27
size: once
CDR3: CASSRQGDVYGYTF
DNA: TGTGCCAGCAGTCGACAGGGGGATGTCTATGGCTACACCTTC

J: TRBJ2-6
D: NA
V: TRBV2
size: NA
CDR3: CASSPRGAGVTGANVLTF
DNA: TGTGCCAGCAGCCCCCGGGGGGCGGGGGTCACTGGGGCCAACGTCCTGACTTTC

J: TRBJ2-5
D: NA
V: TRBV5-6
size: NA
CDR3: CASSFFAGQETQYF
DNA: TGTGCCAGCAGCTTTTTTGCGGGGCAAGAGACCCAGTACTTC

J: TRBJ2-3
D: NA
V: TRBV21-1
size: NA
CDR3: CASSKEASTPATTDTQYF
DNA: TGTGCCAGCAGCAAAGAGGCATCGACTCCCGCAACCACAGATACGCAGTATTTT

J: TRBJ1-2
D: TRBD1
V: TRBV25-1
size: NA
CDR3: CASSERGTDYGYTF
DNA: TGTGCCAGCAGTGAACGGGGGACAGATTATGGCTACACCTTC

J: TRBJ1-4
D: TRBD1
V: TRBV30
size: NA
CDR3: CAWSPGQVASEKLFF
DNA: TGTGCCTGGAGTCCTGGACAGGTTGCGAGTGAAAAACTGTTTTTT

J: TRBJ2-2
D: NA
V: TRBV9
size: NA
CDR3: CASSVVTGDTGELFF
DNA: TGTGCCAGCAGCGTAGTAACGGGGGACACCGGGGAGCTGTTTTTT

J: TRBJ2-1
D: TRBD1
V: TRBV19
size: NA
CDR3: CASSIEDRGLNEQFF
DNA: TGTGCCAGTAGTATAGAGGACAGGGGGCTCAATGAGCAGTTCTTC

J: TRBJ2-2
D: TRBD1
V: TRBV24-1
size: NA
CDR3: CATRQTGDTGELFF
DNA: TGTGCCACCAGGCAGACAGGGGACACCGGGGAGCTGTTTTTT

J: TRBJ2-5
D: NA
V: TRBV5-1
size: NA
CDR3: CASSLVTGQETQYF
DNA: TGCGCCAGCAGCTTGGTAACAGGCCAAGAGACCCAGTACTTC

J: TRBJ2-1
D: NA
V: TRBV9
size: NA
CDR3: CASSPWFGSSYNEQFF
DNA: TGTGCCAGCAGCCCGTGGTTTGGCAGCTCCTACAATGAGCAGTTCTTC

J: TRBJ2-1
D: TRBD2
V: TRBV5-1
size: few
CDR3: CASSSLAGGPGEQFF
DNA: TGCGCCAGCAGCTCCCTAGCGGGAGGGCCGGGTGAGCAGTTCTTC

J: TRBJ2-7
D: NA
V: TRBV7-2
size: NA
CDR3: CASSLRYFSYEQYF
DNA: TGTGCCAGCAGCTTACGGTATTTCTCCTACGAGCAGTACTTC

J: TRBJ1-2
D: TRBD1
V: TRBV5-1
size: NA
CDR3: CASRNRGEDYGYTF
DNA: TGCGCCAGCAGGAACAGGGGAGAAGACTATGGCTACACCTTC

J: TRBJ2-4
D: NA
V: TRBV9
size: NA
CDR3: CASSGGGGNIQYF
DNA: TGTGCCAGCAGCGGGGGAGGTGGAAACATTCAGTACTTC

J: TRBJ1-2
D: TRBD1
V: TRBV7-2
size: few
CDR3: CASSLGTGGAGYGYTF
DNA: TGTGCCAGCAGCTTAGGGACAGGGGGCGCCGGCTATGGCTACACCTTC

J: TRBJ1-1
D: NA
V: TRBV28
size: NA
CDR3: CASSSTEAFF
DNA: TGTGCCAGCAGTTCCACAGAAGCTTTCTTT

J: TRBJ2-5
D: NA
V: TRBV29-1
size: once
CDR3: CSVERLGNQETQYF
DNA: TGCAGCGTTGAAAGACTAGGAAACCAAGAGACCCAGTACTTC

J: TRBJ2-2
D: NA
V: TRBV5-1
size: once
CDR3: CASSSSGTSNTGELFF
DNA: TGCGCCAGCAGCTCCTCCGGGACTTCGAACACCGGGGAGCTGTTTTTT

J: TRBJ1-5
D: NA
V: TRBV4-3
size: NA
CDR3: CASSQDGGQPQHF
DNA: TGCGCCAGCAGCCAAGACGGGGGTCAGCCCCAGCATTTT

J: TRBJ1-5
D: NA
V: TRBV5-8
size: NA
CDR3: CASSSNQPQHF
DNA: TGTGCCAGCAGCTCAAATCAGCCCCAGCATTTT

J: TRBJ1-3
D: NA
V: TRBV4-1
size: NA
CDR3: CASSQTGPLSGNTIYF
DNA: TGCGCCAGCAGCCAAACAGGGCCCCTCTCTGGAAACACCATATATTTT

J: TRBJ1-3
D: TRBD1
V: TRBV7-9
size: NA
CDR3: CASSPGTGDRNTIYF
DNA: TGTGCCAGCAGCCCCGGGACAGGGGATAGAAACACCATATATTTT

J: TRBJ2-5
D: NA
V: TRBV6-6
size: NA
CDR3: CASKVLETETQYF
DNA: TGTGCCAGCAAGGTACTAGAGACGGAGACCCAGTACTTC

J: TRBJ1-2
D: NA
V: TRBV30
size: once
CDR3: CAWSVEGVVYTF
DNA: TGTGCCTGGAGTGTAGAGGGGGTTGTCTACACCTTC

J: TRBJ1-1
D: NA
V: TRBV30
size: NA
CDR3: CAWSVQVSEAFF
DNA: TGTGCCTGGAGTGTACAGGTAAGCGAAGCTTTCTTT

J: TRBJ2-3
D: TRBD2
V: TRBV5-1
size: NA
CDR3: CASSTTSGSADTQYF
DNA: TGCGCCAGCAGCACGACTAGCGGGAGTGCAGATACGCAGTATTTT

J: TRBJ1-1
D: TRBD1
V: TRBV29-1
size: NA
CDR3: CSVEGQMNTEAFF
DNA: TGCAGCGTGGAGGGACAGATGAACACTGAAGCTTTCTTT

J: TRBJ2-1
D: TRBD2
V: TRBV18
size: NA
CDR3: CASSPTSGGSSYNEQFF
DNA: TGTGCCAGCTCACCGACTAGCGGAGGGTCCTCCTACAATGAGCAGTTCTTC

J: TRBJ2-5
D: NA
V: TRBV4-1
size: NA
CDR3: CASSQVTGSWETQYF
DNA: TGCGCCAGCAGCCAAGTAACAGGGTCGTGGGAGACCCAGTACTTC

J: TRBJ1-1
D: NA
V: TRBV7-9
size: NA
CDR3: CASSLGSAPMNTEAFF
DNA: TGTGCCAGCAGCTTAGGCAGCGCCCCTATGAACACTGAAGCTTTCTTT

J: TRBJ1-4
D: NA
V: TRBV20-1
size: NA
CDR3: CSASSRANEKLFF
DNA: TGCAGTGCTAGTTCCAGGGCGAATGAAAAACTGTTTTTT

J: TRBJ2-5
D: TRBD1
V: TRBV24-1
size: NA
CDR3: CATSDTTGQGLVTQYF
DNA: TGTGCCACCAGTGACACCACCGGACAGGGGTTAGTGACCCAGTACTTC

J: TRBJ1-1
D: NA
V: TRBV2
size: NA
CDR3: CASSPSAERNTEAFF
DNA: TGTGCCAGCTCACCGTCCGCTGAGCGGAACACTGAAGCTTTCTTT

J: TRBJ2-2
D: TRBD1
V: TRBV7-9
size: NA
CDR3: CASSDGQANTGELFF
DNA: TGTGCCAGCAGCGATGGACAGGCAAACACCGGGGAGCTGTTTTTT

J: TRBJ1-2
D: TRBD1
V: TRBV4-2
size: few
CDR3: CASSHPESRDRVSGYTF
DNA: TGTGCCAGCAGCCACCCTGAGTCCCGGGACAGGGTTAGCGGCTACACCTTC

J: TRBJ2-3
D: NA
V: TRBV4-3
size: NA
CDR3: CASSQAGPEGTDTQYF
DNA: TGCGCCAGCAGCCAAGCAGGACCGGAGGGCACAGATACGCAGTATTTT

J: TRBJ1-1
D: NA
V: TRBV10-3
size: NA
CDR3: CAITPGTQNTEAFF
DNA: TGTGCCATCACCCCCGGGACACAGAACACTGAAGCTTTCTTT

J: TRBJ2-1
D: NA
V: TRBV19
size: NA
CDR3: CASSTTSYSYNEQFF
DNA: TGTGCCAGTAGTACCACTAGTTACTCCTACAATGAGCAGTTCTTC

J: TRBJ2-2
D: TRBD2
V: TRBV5-1
size: NA
CDR3: CASSPVAGDLTGELFF
DNA: TGCGCCAGCAGCCCCGTGGCGGGAGATCTGACCGGGGAGCTGTTTTTT

J: TRBJ2-2
D: TRBD2
V: TRBV11-2
size: NA
CDR3: CASSLWSGSYTGELFF
DNA: TGTGCCAGCAGCTTGTGGAGCGGGAGCTACACCGGGGAGCTGTTTTTT

J: TRBJ1-4
D: NA
V: TRBV3-1/TRBV3-2
size: NA
CDR3: CASSPYPGDGKLFF
DNA: TGTGCCAGCAGCCCTTATCCAGGGGACGGAAAACTGTTTTTT

J: TRBJ2-2
D: TRBD2
V: TRBV14
size: NA
CDR3: CASSHIGTTSANTGELFF
DNA: TGTGCCAGCAGCCATATCGGGACTACATCCGCGAACACCGGGGAGCTGTTTTTT

J: TRBJ1-4
D: NA
V: TRBV29-1
size: NA
CDR3: CSVEGEGTEKLFF
DNA: TGCAGCGTTGAAGGGGAGGGGACTGAAAAACTGTTTTTT

J: TRBJ2-5
D: NA
V: TRBV11-2
size: NA
CDR3: CASSGGGRGLQETQYF
DNA: TGTGCCAGCAGCGGGGGCGGGCGGGGGCTGCAAGAGACCCAGTACTTC

J: TRBJ1-5
D: NA
V: TRBV2
size: NA
CDR3: CASSGREGRPQHF
DNA: TGTGCCAGCAGTGGACGGGAGGGGCGGCCCCAGCATTTT

J: TRBJ1-5
D: NA
V: TRBV18
size: NA
CDR3: CASSRLNQPQHF
DNA: TGTGCCAGCTCACGACTTAACCAGCCCCAGCATTTT

J: TRBJ2-3
D: TRBD1
V: TRBV7-7
size: NA
CDR3: CASSLGTGVADTQYF
DNA: TGTGCTAGCAGCTTAGGGACAGGGGTCGCAGATACGCAGTATTTT

J: TRBJ2-3
D: TRBD2
V: TRBV9
size: NA
CDR3: CASSGSGIVDTQYF
DNA: TGTGCCAGCAGCGGTAGCGGGATTGTAGATACGCAGTATTTT